Listed below are T cell receptor beta chains from one sample, sequenced in a study of neoadjuvant nivolumab and ipilimumab in lung cancer. Repertoires were generated with immunoSEQ multiplex PCR, while TCRdb's copy carries only in-frame clones and drops some. The profile shows tens of thousands of clones, around 80% of them singletons. The source material was peripheral blood, sampled before neoadjuvant nivolumab, alone or with ipilimumab. The receptor source for this set is an adult with non-small cell lung cancer. CDR3s include the opening cysteine and the closing phenylalanine or tryptophan. The order of the fields is D gene, V gene, J gene, clone size, CDR3 protein, CDR3 DNA. The D gene is left open where the match is weak. The listing skips clone size in some rows; elsewhere it reads once, few, many or a size class.

d_gene: TRBD2
v_gene: TRBV11-2
j_gene: TRBJ2-5
abundance: NA
CDR3aa: CASSFSGGTQETQYF
CDR3nt: TGTGCCAGCAGCTTTAGCGGGGGGACCCAAGAGACCCAGTACTTC

d_gene: NA
v_gene: TRBV10-3
j_gene: TRBJ2-3
abundance: NA
CDR3aa: CAISDRTGSGTDTQYF
CDR3nt: TGTGCCATCAGTGATCGAACCGGTTCTGGGACAGATACGCAGTATTTT

d_gene: NA
v_gene: TRBV6-5
j_gene: TRBJ2-5
abundance: NA
CDR3aa: CASSYSGPQETQYF
CDR3nt: TGTGCCAGCAGTTACTCGGGGCCACAAGAGACCCAGTACTTC

d_gene: TRBD1
v_gene: TRBV29-1
j_gene: TRBJ1-2
abundance: once
CDR3aa: CSVYTGTAHGYTF
CDR3nt: TGCAGCGTCTACACCGGGACAGCTCATGGCTACACCTTC

d_gene: TRBD1
v_gene: TRBV5-1
j_gene: TRBJ2-5
abundance: NA
CDR3aa: CASTAQTGGSQTQYF
CDR3nt: TGCGCCAGCACCGCACAGACAGGGGGCAGTCAGACCCAGTACTTC

d_gene: NA
v_gene: TRBV7-3
j_gene: TRBJ1-2
abundance: NA
CDR3aa: CASSPERANYGYTF
CDR3nt: TGTGCCAGCAGCCCCGAGAGAGCTAACTATGGCTACACCTTC

d_gene: NA
v_gene: TRBV7-3
j_gene: TRBJ2-1
abundance: few
CDR3aa: CASSLGARWLNEQFF
CDR3nt: TGTGCCAGCAGCCTAGGGGCACGTTGGCTCAATGAGCAGTTCTTC

d_gene: TRBD1
v_gene: TRBV15
j_gene: TRBJ2-5
abundance: few
CDR3aa: CATSTTGTGGAQTQYF
CDR3nt: TGTGCCACCAGCACTACCGGGACAGGGGGCGCCCAGACCCAGTACTTC

d_gene: TRBD1
v_gene: TRBV5-1
j_gene: TRBJ2-5
abundance: NA
CDR3aa: CASSLTKGGSETQYF
CDR3nt: TGCGCCAGCAGCTTGACGAAAGGGGGCAGTGAGACCCAGTACTTC

d_gene: NA
v_gene: TRBV9
j_gene: TRBJ2-5
abundance: NA
CDR3aa: CASSVGPGETQYF
CDR3nt: TGTGCCAGCAGCGTAGGCCCGGGGGAGACCCAGTACTTC

d_gene: TRBD1
v_gene: TRBV18
j_gene: TRBJ2-7
abundance: NA
CDR3aa: CASSDSGTGVYEQYF
CDR3nt: TGTGCCAGCTCAGACTCCGGGACAGGGGTTTACGAGCAGTACTTC

d_gene: NA
v_gene: TRBV19
j_gene: TRBJ1-1
abundance: NA
CDR3aa: CASSLQINTEAFF
CDR3nt: TGTGCCAGTAGCCTTCAGATAAACACTGAAGCTTTCTTT

d_gene: NA
v_gene: TRBV18
j_gene: TRBJ1-2
abundance: NA
CDR3aa: CASSRDNYGYTF
CDR3nt: TGTGCCAGCTCAAGGGACAACTATGGCTACACCTTC

d_gene: TRBD1
v_gene: TRBV18
j_gene: TRBJ2-7
abundance: NA
CDR3aa: CASTKGGQASSYEQYF
CDR3nt: TGTGCCAGCACCAAGGGGGGACAGGCCAGCTCCTACGAGCAGTACTTC

d_gene: TRBD1
v_gene: TRBV19
j_gene: TRBJ2-7
abundance: few
CDR3aa: CASETGTGEGEQYF
CDR3nt: TGTGCCAGTGAGACGGGGACAGGGGAAGGCGAGCAGTACTTC

d_gene: TRBD1
v_gene: TRBV6-1
j_gene: TRBJ2-5
abundance: NA
CDR3aa: CTSSRDRGYQETQYF
CDR3nt: TGTACCAGCTCCCGGGACAGGGGGTACCAAGAGACCCAGTACTTC

d_gene: NA
v_gene: TRBV7-9
j_gene: TRBJ1-4
abundance: few
CDR3aa: CASSSSGATNEKLFF
CDR3nt: TGTGCCAGCAGCTCAAGCGGGGCAACTAATGAAAAACTGTTTTTT

d_gene: TRBD2
v_gene: TRBV5-1
j_gene: TRBJ2-3
abundance: NA
CDR3aa: CASSPSGGLTTDTQYF
CDR3nt: TGCGCCAGCAGCCCCAGCGGGGGACTAACCACAGATACGCAGTATTTT

d_gene: NA
v_gene: TRBV6-1
j_gene: TRBJ2-3
abundance: NA
CDR3aa: CASSERGEGKYF
CDR3nt: TGTGCCAGCAGTGAAAGGGGGGAAGGAAAGTATTTT

d_gene: TRBD2
v_gene: TRBV18
j_gene: TRBJ2-1
abundance: NA
CDR3aa: CASSPRASGGDGSYNEQFF
CDR3nt: TGTGCCAGCTCACCACGGGCTAGCGGGGGGGACGGGTCCTACAATGAGCAGTTCTTC

d_gene: TRBD1
v_gene: TRBV5-1
j_gene: TRBJ2-2
abundance: NA
CDR3aa: CASSLADRAGELFF
CDR3nt: TGCGCCAGCAGCTTGGCAGACAGGGCTGGGGAGCTGTTTTTT

d_gene: NA
v_gene: TRBV2
j_gene: TRBJ1-1
abundance: NA
CDR3aa: CASKVIQNTEAFF
CDR3nt: TGTGCCAGCAAGGTCATACAGAACACTGAAGCTTTCTTT

d_gene: NA
v_gene: TRBV4-2
j_gene: TRBJ2-3
abundance: few
CDR3aa: CASSQVLGASDTQYF
CDR3nt: TGTGCCAGCAGCCAAGTCCTGGGGGCCTCAGATACGCAGTATTTT

d_gene: NA
v_gene: TRBV20-1
j_gene: TRBJ2-5
abundance: NA
CDR3aa: CSASTKETQYF
CDR3nt: TGCAGTGCTAGTACGAAAGAGACCCAGTACTTC

d_gene: TRBD2
v_gene: TRBV11-2
j_gene: TRBJ2-1
abundance: NA
CDR3aa: CASSLDLSGRGYNEQFF
CDR3nt: TGTGCCAGCAGCTTAGATCTAAGCGGGAGGGGGTACAATGAGCAGTTCTTC

d_gene: NA
v_gene: TRBV27
j_gene: TRBJ1-2
abundance: NA
CDR3aa: CASRGRRNYGYTF
CDR3nt: TGTGCCAGCCGAGGGCGAAGAAACTATGGCTACACCTTC

d_gene: TRBD1
v_gene: TRBV9
j_gene: TRBJ2-2
abundance: NA
CDR3aa: CASNPDRDYTGELFF
CDR3nt: TGTGCCAGCAACCCGGACAGGGACTACACCGGGGAGCTGTTTTTT

d_gene: NA
v_gene: TRBV29-1
j_gene: TRBJ1-1
abundance: NA
CDR3aa: CSAGDGLRAFF
CDR3nt: TGCAGCGCCGGGGACGGCTTAAGGGCTTTCTTT

d_gene: NA
v_gene: TRBV2
j_gene: TRBJ1-1
abundance: NA
CDR3aa: CASGDLGAFF
CDR3nt: TGTGCCAGTGGGGACCTGGGAGCTTTCTTT

d_gene: NA
v_gene: TRBV15
j_gene: TRBJ2-6
abundance: NA
CDR3aa: CATSRDISSGANVLTF
CDR3nt: TGTGCCACCAGCAGAGACATTTCTTCCGGGGCCAACGTCCTGACTTTC

d_gene: NA
v_gene: TRBV4-3
j_gene: TRBJ1-1
abundance: NA
CDR3aa: CASSQGHVNTEAFF
CDR3nt: TGCGCCAGCAGCCAAGGACATGTGAACACTGAAGCTTTCTTT

d_gene: TRBD2
v_gene: TRBV5-4
j_gene: TRBJ2-5
abundance: NA
CDR3aa: CASSFGGAETQYF
CDR3nt: TGTGCCAGCAGCTTCGGGGGGGCCGAGACCCAGTACTTC

d_gene: NA
v_gene: TRBV18
j_gene: TRBJ1-1
abundance: NA
CDR3aa: CASSPGREAFF
CDR3nt: TGTGCCAGCTCACCTGGGAGAGAAGCTTTCTTT

d_gene: TRBD1
v_gene: TRBV2
j_gene: TRBJ2-7
abundance: NA
CDR3aa: CASSPDRANDEQYF
CDR3nt: TGTGCCAGCAGTCCGGACAGGGCAAACGACGAGCAGTACTTC

d_gene: NA
v_gene: TRBV27
j_gene: TRBJ1-5
abundance: few
CDR3aa: CASRSSGTKERQPQHF
CDR3nt: TGTGCCAGCAGAAGCTCCGGGACCAAAGAGCGTCAGCCCCAGCATTTT

d_gene: TRBD1
v_gene: TRBV9
j_gene: TRBJ2-2
abundance: NA
CDR3aa: CASSVDGQGSGELFF
CDR3nt: TGTGCCAGCAGCGTAGATGGACAGGGCAGCGGGGAGCTGTTTTTT

d_gene: NA
v_gene: TRBV6-1
j_gene: TRBJ2-1
abundance: NA
CDR3aa: CASSATRFHNEQFF
CDR3nt: TGTGCCAGCAGTGCGACTAGGTTTCACAATGAGCAGTTCTTC

d_gene: NA
v_gene: TRBV5-1
j_gene: TRBJ1-2
abundance: NA
CDR3aa: CASSFDTNNYGYTF
CDR3nt: TGCGCCAGCAGCTTTGACACCAATAACTATGGCTACACCTTC

d_gene: NA
v_gene: TRBV9
j_gene: TRBJ1-5
abundance: once
CDR3aa: CASSSDQPQHF
CDR3nt: TGTGCCAGCAGCTCCGATCAGCCCCAGCATTTT

d_gene: NA
v_gene: TRBV6-5
j_gene: TRBJ1-5
abundance: NA
CDR3aa: CASKTGSQPQHF
CDR3nt: TGTGCCAGCAAAACAGGGAGTCAGCCCCAGCATTTT

d_gene: NA
v_gene: TRBV11-1
j_gene: TRBJ1-1
abundance: NA
CDR3aa: CASSLGHGTEAFF
CDR3nt: TGTGCCAGCAGCTTAGGACACGGGACTGAAGCTTTCTTT

d_gene: NA
v_gene: TRBV29-1
j_gene: TRBJ2-2
abundance: few
CDR3aa: CSIRGMGTGELFF
CDR3nt: TGCAGCATCAGGGGTATGGGCACCGGGGAGCTGTTTTTT

d_gene: NA
v_gene: TRBV6-4
j_gene: TRBJ1-2
abundance: NA
CDR3aa: CASSEEGLGYGYTF
CDR3nt: TGTGCCAGCAGTGAGGAAGGACTGGGCTATGGCTACACCTTC

d_gene: NA
v_gene: TRBV6-6
j_gene: TRBJ1-1
abundance: NA
CDR3aa: CASSTLQGENTEAFF
CDR3nt: TGTGCCAGCAGCACCTTACAGGGAGAGAACACTGAAGCTTTCTTT

d_gene: NA
v_gene: TRBV10-3
j_gene: TRBJ2-3
abundance: NA
CDR3aa: CATWDGGLTDTQYF
CDR3nt: TGTGCCACCTGGGACGGGGGGCTGACAGATACGCAGTATTTT

d_gene: TRBD1
v_gene: TRBV5-1
j_gene: TRBJ2-1
abundance: NA
CDR3aa: CASSYLGARQGRSSYNEQFF
CDR3nt: TGCGCCAGCAGCTACTTGGGGGCTCGACAGGGCCGAAGCTCCTACAATGAGCAGTTCTTC

d_gene: NA
v_gene: TRBV11-2
j_gene: TRBJ1-1
abundance: NA
CDR3aa: CASTQDSELKAFF
CDR3nt: TGTGCCAGCACCCAAGACAGTGAACTGAAAGCTTTCTTT

d_gene: TRBD1
v_gene: TRBV7-2
j_gene: TRBJ1-2
abundance: NA
CDR3aa: CASSLETRTGKDGYTF
CDR3nt: TGTGCCAGCAGCTTAGAGACCCGGACAGGGAAGGATGGCTACACCTTC

d_gene: NA
v_gene: TRBV12-5
j_gene: TRBJ2-5
abundance: NA
CDR3aa: CASGPGPETQYF
CDR3nt: TGTGCTAGTGGTCCAGGGCCAGAGACCCAGTACTTC

d_gene: TRBD2
v_gene: TRBV6-1
j_gene: TRBJ2-3
abundance: NA
CDR3aa: CASSGLATTDTQYF
CDR3nt: TGTGCCAGCAGCGGACTAGCCACAACAGATACGCAGTATTTT

d_gene: NA
v_gene: TRBV5-4
j_gene: TRBJ2-7
abundance: NA
CDR3aa: CASSFGHPTSYEQYF
CDR3nt: TGTGCCAGCAGCTTCGGCCACCCTACTTCCTACGAGCAGTACTTC

d_gene: NA
v_gene: TRBV5-1
j_gene: TRBJ2-6
abundance: once
CDR3aa: CASSPYNSGANVLTF
CDR3nt: TGCGCCAGCAGCCCCTACAACTCTGGGGCCAACGTCCTGACTTTC